This passage covers 6 T cell receptor beta chains from one sample sequenced in a study of response to subunit inactivated influenza vaccine. TCRdb used MiXCR to reprocess the RT-PCR reads, holding one entry per CDR3 protein. The data contain about 500,000 distinct CDR3 sequences, more than 7% of them singletons. The sample consisted of PBMCs from blood, taken roughly 24 months after vaccination. These receptors were obtained from a man between 50 and 69 years old who received an inactivated influenza vaccine.

This clonotype was seen at least ten times. The chain joins TRBV10-3 to TRBJ2-3, with TRBD1 matching 7 bases. The length of the CDR3 is 14 residues. V gave up 7 bases and J gave up 2 bases; unmatched junction bases: 6. Germline V gene sequence: CDR1 ENHRY, CDR2 SYGVKD. DNA for the CDR3: TGTGCCATCAATAGACAGGGAAACACAGATACGCAGTATTTT. This translates into CAINRQGNTDTQYF.

A few counts support this clonotype. The V call is TRBV7-9, the J call TRBJ1-2; D gene unclear. V was pared by 0 bases and J by 6 bases, with 14 bases between. This CDR3 region has 15 residues. Germline V gene lookup returns CDR1 SEHNR and CDR2 FQNEAQ (reference sequence). The CDR3 nucleotides are TGTGCCAGCAGCTTAGCGCGTGGGCCAGCGGATGGCTACACCTTC. It yields the protein CASSLARGPADGYTF. Filled out from reference TRBV7-9 and TRBJ1-2, the complete variable domain reads DTGVSQNPRHKITKRGQNVTFRCDPISEHNRLYWYRQTLGQGPEFLTYFQNEAQLEKSRLLSDRFSAERPKGSFSTLEIQRTEQGDSAMYLCASSLARGPADGYTFGSGTRLTVV.

This clonotype was recorded a few times. The V gene is TRBV7-2, the J gene TRBJ2-1; D is possibly TRBD1 (7 bases). Trimming cost V 0 bases and J 4 bases, with 22 bases left between them. The CDR3 covers 19 residues. Germline CDR1 is SGHTA and CDR2 is FQGNSA. CDR3: CASSLAGGPGAGSYNEQFF. In nucleotides, the CDR3 is TGTGCCAGCAGCTTAGCAGGGGGCCCGGGGGCAGGGTCGTACAATGAGCAGTTCTTC.

This clonotype was recorded a few times. CDR3 coding DNA: TGTGCCAGCAGTAAATCCCCCCTACTAGCGGGCCTTACAGATACGCAGTATTTT. This translates into CASSKSPLLAGLTDTQYF. J is TRBJ2-3 and V is TRBV6-2 or TRBV6-3, with 9 nucleotides matching TRBD2. CDR3 length: 18 residues. CDR1 is MNHEY and CDR2 is SVGEGT in the germline V gene. With V trimmed by 5 bases and J by 3 bases, 15 bases remained unmatched.

The V call is TRBV20-1, the J call TRBJ1-6; 8 bases are a match to TRBD1. The CDR3 has 14 residues. J lost 6 bases, V lost 5 bases, and 6 bases had no gene match. From germline, CDR1 is DFQATT and CDR2 SNEGSKA (reference sequence). The CDR3 is CSASQTGANSPLHF. For the CDR3, the DNA is TGCAGTGCTTCCCAGACAGGGGCTAATTCACCCCTCCACTTT.

This clonotype was seen a few times. The rearrangement links TRBV5-1 to TRBJ2-7, with a possible D match to TRBD1 (6 bases). This CDR3 comprises 13 residues. Germline assignment: CDR1 SGHRS and CDR2 YFSETQ. The V gene lost 2 bases and the J gene lost 4 bases, with 10 bases spanning the gap. The DNA of the CDR3 is TGCGCCAGCAGCTTATGGACAGATTACGAGCAGTACTTC. Protein sequence: CASSLWTDYEQYF.